This TCR beta chain stems from a study of T cell clonotyping in hematopoietic cell transplantation. Whole-study findings and limits: Without cell sorting, CD4 versus CD8 contributions remain unresolved.

The CDR3 runs to 16 residues. Germline CDR1 reads SNHLY; CDR2 reads FYNNEI. V was shortened by 6 bases and J by 8 bases, with 22 bases between the two germline ends. Details on this clone: Its antigen is not identified.

The time point was: recipient sample about 28 days before transplant, after cytoreduction. The table came from immunoSEQ multiplex PCR; TCRdb's copy has only in-frame clones and leaves some out. The sample records around 45,000 clones, about four fifths being singletons. This clonotype was sampled from a man between 60 and 70 years old with myelodysplastic syndrome. Some clones in this sample may be carry-over from other donors' samples. This specimen consisted of peripheral blood mononuclear cells, obtained before stem cell transplant. The chain is built from TRBV2 and TRBJ1-4; D call uncertain. CDR3: CASSSFRLGGREKLFF. The CDR3 nucleotides read TGTGCCAGCAGCTCCTTCCGGTTGGGCGGTCGAGAAAAACTGTTTTTT. Complete variable domain (other parts from reference TRBV2 and TRBJ1-4): EPEVTQTPSHQVTQMGQEVILRCVPISNHLYFYWYRQILGQKVEFLVSFYNNEISEKSEIFDDQFSVERPDGSNFTLKIRSTKLEDSAMYFCASSSFRLGGREKLFFGSGTQLSVL.